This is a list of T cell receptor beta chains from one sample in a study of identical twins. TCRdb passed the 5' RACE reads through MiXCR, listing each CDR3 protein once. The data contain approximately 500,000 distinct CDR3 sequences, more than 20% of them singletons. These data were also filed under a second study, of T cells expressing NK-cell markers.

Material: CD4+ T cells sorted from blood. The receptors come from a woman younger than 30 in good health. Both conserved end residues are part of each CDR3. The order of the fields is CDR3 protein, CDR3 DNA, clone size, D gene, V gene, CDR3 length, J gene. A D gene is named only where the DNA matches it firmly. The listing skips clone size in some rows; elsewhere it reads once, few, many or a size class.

CDR3aa: CASSLAILAGGEQFF
CDR3nt: TGTGCCAGCAGCTTAGCGATACTAGCGGGCGGTGAGCAGTTCTTC
abundance: -
d_gene: TRBD2
v_gene: TRBV7-2
len: 15
j_gene: TRBJ2-1

CDR3aa: CSAKDRGRGNTQYF
CDR3nt: TGCAGTGCCAAGGACAGGGGAAGGGGGAATACGCAGTATTTT
abundance: -
d_gene: TRBD1
v_gene: TRBV20-1
len: 14
j_gene: TRBJ2-3

CDR3aa: CSARLGLAGSYEQYF
CDR3nt: TGCAGTGCTAGGTTAGGGCTAGCGGGTTCCTACGAGCAGTACTTC
abundance: -
d_gene: TRBD2
v_gene: TRBV20-1
len: 15
j_gene: TRBJ2-7

CDR3aa: CARRPVSGNTIYF
CDR3nt: TGTGCCCGCCGACCGGTCTCTGGAAACACCATATATTTT
abundance: -
d_gene: -
v_gene: TRBV2
len: 13
j_gene: TRBJ1-3

CDR3aa: CASISTGRNTEAFF
CDR3nt: TGCGCCAGCATATCTACAGGGAGGAACACTGAAGCTTTCTTT
abundance: once
d_gene: -
v_gene: TRBV23-1
len: 14
j_gene: TRBJ1-1

CDR3aa: CSASQGPAYEQYF
CDR3nt: TGCAGTGCTAGTCAGGGTCCGGCGTACGAGCAGTACTTC
abundance: -
d_gene: -
v_gene: TRBV20-1
len: 13
j_gene: TRBJ2-7

CDR3aa: CASALTGRHGASLGNYGYTF
CDR3nt: TGTGCTAGTGCCCTTACTGGCCGGCACGGGGCGTCCTTGGGTAACTATGGCTACACCTTC
abundance: -
d_gene: -
v_gene: TRBV12-5
len: 20
j_gene: TRBJ1-2

CDR3aa: CSVEDRLGLAGANVLTF
CDR3nt: TGCAGCGTTGAAGATCGGTTGGGTCTGGCTGGGGCCAACGTCCTGACTTTC
abundance: -
d_gene: -
v_gene: TRBV29-1
len: 17
j_gene: TRBJ2-6

CDR3aa: CASNPNVAQAAEAFF
CDR3nt: TGTGCCAGCAATCCTAACGTTGCCCAGGCAGCTGAAGCTTTCTTT
abundance: many
d_gene: -
v_gene: TRBV6-2/TRBV6-3
len: 15
j_gene: TRBJ1-1

CDR3aa: CASGVAGRTGELFF
CDR3nt: TGTGCTAGTGGTGTAGCGGGACGGACCGGGGAGCTGTTTTTT
abundance: -
d_gene: TRBD2
v_gene: TRBV12-5
len: 14
j_gene: TRBJ2-2

CDR3aa: CSATQGEEKLFF
CDR3nt: TGCAGTGCTACCCAAGGGGAAGAAAAACTGTTTTTT
abundance: few
d_gene: -
v_gene: TRBV20-1
len: 12
j_gene: TRBJ1-4

CDR3aa: CASSTQNTEAFF
CDR3nt: TGTGCCAGCAGCACCCAGAACACTGAAGCTTTCTTT
abundance: -
d_gene: -
v_gene: TRBV7-9
len: 12
j_gene: TRBJ1-1

CDR3aa: CASSLNPTGNDGYTF
CDR3nt: TGCGCCAGCAGCTTGAACCCGACAGGGAATGATGGCTACACCTTC
abundance: few
d_gene: TRBD1
v_gene: TRBV5-1
len: 15
j_gene: TRBJ1-2

CDR3aa: CASRAVAGVQETQYF
CDR3nt: TGTGCCAGCAGGGCGGTGGCGGGAGTACAAGAGACCCAGTACTTC
abundance: -
d_gene: TRBD2
v_gene: TRBV7-2
len: 15
j_gene: TRBJ2-5

CDR3aa: CASSVRDSNSPLHF
CDR3nt: TGTGCCAGCAGCGTGCGGGACAGCAATTCACCCCTCCACTTT
abundance: many
d_gene: TRBD1
v_gene: TRBV5-5
len: 14
j_gene: TRBJ1-6

CDR3aa: CASSEAWGRTIDEQFF
CDR3nt: TGTGCCAGCAGTGAAGCCTGGGGGAGGACAATCGATGAGCAGTTCTTC
abundance: once
d_gene: -
v_gene: TRBV6-1
len: 16
j_gene: TRBJ2-1

CDR3aa: CASSLETAAYEQYF
CDR3nt: TGTGCCAGCAGCTTAGAAACAGCAGCCTACGAGCAGTACTTC
abundance: few
d_gene: -
v_gene: TRBV7-6
len: 14
j_gene: TRBJ2-7

CDR3aa: CASSQSSSSSGRADTQYF
CDR3nt: TGCGCCAGCAGCCAATCGTCGTCGTCTAGCGGGAGGGCAGATACGCAGTATTTT
abundance: few
d_gene: TRBD2
v_gene: TRBV4-3
len: 18
j_gene: TRBJ2-3

CDR3aa: CASGKSVLEQFF
CDR3nt: TGTGCCAGCGGGAAGAGCGTCCTTGAGCAGTTCTTC
abundance: -
d_gene: -
v_gene: TRBV7-2
len: 12
j_gene: TRBJ2-1

CDR3aa: CASSPKTSTVTWGQFF
CDR3nt: TGTGCCAGCAGCCCTAAAACCTCGACAGTGACCTGGGGGCAGTTCTTC
abundance: -
d_gene: -
v_gene: TRBV5-5
len: 16
j_gene: TRBJ2-1

CDR3aa: CASSQDLGPYNEQFF
CDR3nt: TGTGCCAGCAGCCAAGACCTAGGACCGTACAATGAGCAGTTCTTC
abundance: -
d_gene: -
v_gene: TRBV4-2
len: 15
j_gene: TRBJ2-1

CDR3aa: CAITRTGGRGTGELFF
CDR3nt: TGTGCCATCACCCGCACTGGGGGGCGCGGCACCGGGGAGCTGTTTTTT
abundance: many
d_gene: -
v_gene: TRBV10-3
len: 16
j_gene: TRBJ2-2

CDR3aa: CASRGGVLKTQYF
CDR3nt: TGTGCCAGTCGGGGCGGTGTATTGAAGACCCAGTACTTC
abundance: -
d_gene: -
v_gene: TRBV6-1
len: 13
j_gene: TRBJ2-5

CDR3aa: CASSPKGVRGSPLHF
CDR3nt: TGTGCCAGCAGTCCGAAGGGGGTGAGGGGTTCACCCCTCCACTTT
abundance: many
d_gene: -
v_gene: TRBV6-1
len: 15
j_gene: TRBJ1-6

CDR3aa: CASSFTGEMAYGYTF
CDR3nt: TGTGCCAGCAGTTTTACAGGGGAGATGGCCTATGGCTACACCTTC
abundance: few
d_gene: TRBD1
v_gene: TRBV12-3/TRBV12-4
len: 15
j_gene: TRBJ1-2

CDR3aa: CSVSRGRDRTYEQYF
CDR3nt: TGCAGCGTTTCCCGGGGGCGGGACAGGACCTACGAGCAGTACTTC
abundance: -
d_gene: TRBD1
v_gene: TRBV29-1
len: 15
j_gene: TRBJ2-7

CDR3aa: CASSLGGTQGDTQYF
CDR3nt: TGTGCCAGCAGCTTAGGTGGTACTCAGGGAGATACGCAGTATTTT
abundance: few
d_gene: -
v_gene: TRBV7-2
len: 15
j_gene: TRBJ2-3

CDR3aa: CSAPADRAYEQYF
CDR3nt: TGCAGTGCCCCCGCGGACAGAGCCTACGAGCAGTACTTC
abundance: -
d_gene: -
v_gene: TRBV20-1
len: 13
j_gene: TRBJ2-7